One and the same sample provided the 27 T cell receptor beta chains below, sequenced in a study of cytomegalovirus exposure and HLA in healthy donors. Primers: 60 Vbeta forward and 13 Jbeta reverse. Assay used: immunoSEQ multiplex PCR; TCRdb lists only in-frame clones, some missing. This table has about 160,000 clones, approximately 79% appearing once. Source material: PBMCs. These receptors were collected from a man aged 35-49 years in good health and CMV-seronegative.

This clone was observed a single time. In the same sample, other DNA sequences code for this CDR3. DNA for the CDR3: TGCGCCAGCAGCTTGGCTAGCGGGACCTACTACGAGCAGTACTTC. Encoded protein: CASSLASGTYYEQYF. The chain joins TRBV5-1 to TRBJ2-7; 9 bases match TRBD2. The CDR3 covers 15 residues. Germline CDR1 SGHRS, CDR2 YFSETQ. After removal of 0 bases from V and 3 bases from J, the junction contained 4 bases not matched to a gene.

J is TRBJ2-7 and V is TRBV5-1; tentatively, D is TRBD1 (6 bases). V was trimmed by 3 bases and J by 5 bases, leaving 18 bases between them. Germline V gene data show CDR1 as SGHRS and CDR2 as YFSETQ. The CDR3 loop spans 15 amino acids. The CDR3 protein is CASSSSVTGAHEQYF. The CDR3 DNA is TGCGCCAGCAGCTCATCCGTGACAGGAGCCCACGAGCAGTACTTC.

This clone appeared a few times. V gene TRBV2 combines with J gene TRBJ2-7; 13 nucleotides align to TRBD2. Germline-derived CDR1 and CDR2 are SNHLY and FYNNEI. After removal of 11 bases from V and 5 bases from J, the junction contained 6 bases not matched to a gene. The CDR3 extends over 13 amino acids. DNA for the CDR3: TGTGCCGGCGGGGGACTAGCGGGAAACGAGCAGTACTTC. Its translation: CAGGGLAGNEQYF.

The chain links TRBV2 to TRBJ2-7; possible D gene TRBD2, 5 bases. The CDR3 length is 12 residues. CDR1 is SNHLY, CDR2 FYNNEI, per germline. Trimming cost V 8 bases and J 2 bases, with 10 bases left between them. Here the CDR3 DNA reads TGTGCCAGCCTAAGCGGTGCCTACGAGCAGTACTTC. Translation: CASLSGAYEQYF.

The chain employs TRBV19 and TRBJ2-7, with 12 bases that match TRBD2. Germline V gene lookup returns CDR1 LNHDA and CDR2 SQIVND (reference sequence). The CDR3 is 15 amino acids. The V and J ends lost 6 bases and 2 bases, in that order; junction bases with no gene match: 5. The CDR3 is CASSLGTSGPYEQYF. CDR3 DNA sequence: TGTGCCAGTAGCCTAGGGACTAGCGGGCCCTACGAGCAGTACTTC. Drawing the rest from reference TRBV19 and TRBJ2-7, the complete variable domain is DGGITQSPKYLFRKEGQNVTLSCEQNLNHDAMYWYRQDPGQGLRLIYYSQIVNDFQKGDIAEGYSVSREKKESFPLTVTSAQKNPTAFYLCASSLGTSGPYEQYFGPGTRLTVT.

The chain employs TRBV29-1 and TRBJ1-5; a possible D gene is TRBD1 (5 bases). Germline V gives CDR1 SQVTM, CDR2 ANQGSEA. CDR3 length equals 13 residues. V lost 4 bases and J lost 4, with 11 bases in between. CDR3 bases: TGCAGCGTTGGGAGGGGCGGGAATCAGCCCCAGCATTTT. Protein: CSVGRGGNQPQHF.

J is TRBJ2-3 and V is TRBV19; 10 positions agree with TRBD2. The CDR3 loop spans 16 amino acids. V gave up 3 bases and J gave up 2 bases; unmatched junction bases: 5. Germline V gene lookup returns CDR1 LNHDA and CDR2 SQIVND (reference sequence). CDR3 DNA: TGTGCCAGTAGTATCCTCACTAGCGGGGTCACAGATACGCAGTATTTT. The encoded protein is CASSILTSGVTDTQYF.

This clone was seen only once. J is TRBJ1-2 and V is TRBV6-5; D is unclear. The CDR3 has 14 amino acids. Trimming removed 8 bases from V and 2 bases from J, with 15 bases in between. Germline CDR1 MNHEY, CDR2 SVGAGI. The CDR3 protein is CASRPSGTNYGYTF. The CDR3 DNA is TGTGCCAGCCGCCCGTCGGGTACCAACTATGGCTACACCTTC.

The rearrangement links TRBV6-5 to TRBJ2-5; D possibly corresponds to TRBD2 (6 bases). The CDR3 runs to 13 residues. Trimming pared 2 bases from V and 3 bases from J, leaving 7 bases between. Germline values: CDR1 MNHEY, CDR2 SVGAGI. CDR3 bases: TGTGCCAGCAGTTACCCGGGAGAAGAGACCCAGTACTTC. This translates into CASSYPGEETQYF.

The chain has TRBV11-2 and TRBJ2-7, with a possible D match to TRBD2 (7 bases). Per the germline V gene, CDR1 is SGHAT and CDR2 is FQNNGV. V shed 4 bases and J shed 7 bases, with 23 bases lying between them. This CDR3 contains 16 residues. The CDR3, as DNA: TGTGCCAGCAGCTCCGATGGGGGGGCACCTCGGCGGGAGCAGTACTTC. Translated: CASSSDGGAPRREQYF. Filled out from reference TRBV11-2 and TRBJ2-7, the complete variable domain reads EAGVAQSPRYKIIEKRQSVAFWCNPISGHATLYWYQQILGQGPKLLIQFQNNGVVDDSQLPKDRFSAERLKGVDSTLKIQPAKLEDSAVYLCASSSDGGAPRREQYFGPGTRLTVT.

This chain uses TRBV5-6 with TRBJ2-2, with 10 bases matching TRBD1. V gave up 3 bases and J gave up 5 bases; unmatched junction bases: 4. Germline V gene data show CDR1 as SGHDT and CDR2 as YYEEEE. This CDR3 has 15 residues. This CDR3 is CASSSRDRGTGELFF. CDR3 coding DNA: TGTGCCAGCAGCTCTCGGGACAGGGGAACCGGGGAGCTGTTTTTT.

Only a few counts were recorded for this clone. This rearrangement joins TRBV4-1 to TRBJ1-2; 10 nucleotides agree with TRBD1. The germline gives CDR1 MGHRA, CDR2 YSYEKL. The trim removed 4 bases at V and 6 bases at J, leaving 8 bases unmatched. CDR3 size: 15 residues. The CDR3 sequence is CASSPSWDRGDGYTF. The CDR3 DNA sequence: TGCGCCAGCAGCCCGAGCTGGGACAGGGGAGATGGCTACACCTTC.

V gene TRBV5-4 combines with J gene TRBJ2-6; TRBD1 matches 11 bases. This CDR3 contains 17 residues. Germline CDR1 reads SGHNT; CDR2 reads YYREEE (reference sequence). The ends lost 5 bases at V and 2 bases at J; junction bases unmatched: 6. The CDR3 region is CASSLGQGAAGANVLTF. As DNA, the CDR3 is TGTGCCAGCAGTTTAGGACAGGGGGCGGCTGGGGCCAACGTCCTGACTTTC.

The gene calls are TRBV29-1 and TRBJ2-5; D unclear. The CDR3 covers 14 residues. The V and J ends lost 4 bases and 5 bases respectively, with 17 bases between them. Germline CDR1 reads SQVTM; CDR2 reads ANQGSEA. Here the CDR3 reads CSVGNLQSVETQYF. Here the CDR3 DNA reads TGCAGCGTTGGAAACCTCCAGTCCGTTGAGACCCAGTACTTC.

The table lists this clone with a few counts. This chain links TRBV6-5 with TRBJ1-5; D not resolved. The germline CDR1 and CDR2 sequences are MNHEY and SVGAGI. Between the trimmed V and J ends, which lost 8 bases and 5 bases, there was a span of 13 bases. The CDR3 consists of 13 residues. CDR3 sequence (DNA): TGTGCCAGCTCCCCGGGGAATTATCAGCCCCAGCATTTT. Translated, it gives CASSPGNYQPQHF.

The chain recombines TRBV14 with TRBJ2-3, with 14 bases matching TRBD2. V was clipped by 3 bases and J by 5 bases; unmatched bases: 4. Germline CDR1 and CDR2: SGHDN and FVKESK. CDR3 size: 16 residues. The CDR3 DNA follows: TGTGCCAGCAGCCAGGGACTAGCGGGAGTGGGAGATACGCAGTATTTT. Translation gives CASSQGLAGVGDTQYF.

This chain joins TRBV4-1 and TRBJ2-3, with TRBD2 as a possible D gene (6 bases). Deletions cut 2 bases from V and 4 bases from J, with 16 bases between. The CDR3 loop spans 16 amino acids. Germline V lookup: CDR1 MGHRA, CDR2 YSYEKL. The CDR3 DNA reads TGCGCCAGCAGCCAACCTACCCGCCGCGGGGCAGATACGCAGTATTTT. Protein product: CASSQPTRRGADTQYF.

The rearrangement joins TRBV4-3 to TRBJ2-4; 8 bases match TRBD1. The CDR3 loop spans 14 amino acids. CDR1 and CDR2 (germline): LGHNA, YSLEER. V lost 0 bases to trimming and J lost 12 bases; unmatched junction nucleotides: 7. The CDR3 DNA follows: TGCGCCAGCAGCCAAGACCAGGGGGCTGACAGTCAGTACTTC. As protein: CASSQDQGADSQYF.

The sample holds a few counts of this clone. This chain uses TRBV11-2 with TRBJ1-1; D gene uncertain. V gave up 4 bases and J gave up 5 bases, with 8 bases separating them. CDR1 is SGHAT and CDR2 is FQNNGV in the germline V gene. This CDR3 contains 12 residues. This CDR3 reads CASSSGRTEAFF. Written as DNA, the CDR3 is TGTGCCAGCAGCTCCGGGAGAACTGAAGCTTTCTTT.

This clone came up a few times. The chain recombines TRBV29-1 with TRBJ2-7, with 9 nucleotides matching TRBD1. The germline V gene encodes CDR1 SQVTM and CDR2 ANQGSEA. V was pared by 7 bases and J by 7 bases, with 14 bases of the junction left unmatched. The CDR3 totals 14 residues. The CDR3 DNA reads TGCAGCGCGGGACAGGGAGTAGCGGACGGTGAGCAGTACTTC. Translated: CSAGQGVADGEQYF.

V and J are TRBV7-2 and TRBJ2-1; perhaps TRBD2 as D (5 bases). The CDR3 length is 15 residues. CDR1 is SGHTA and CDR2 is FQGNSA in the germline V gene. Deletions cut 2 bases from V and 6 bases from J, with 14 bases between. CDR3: CASSLKASLPNEQFF. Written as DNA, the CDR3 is TGTGCCAGCAGCTTAAAAGCTAGCCTCCCCAATGAGCAGTTCTTC.

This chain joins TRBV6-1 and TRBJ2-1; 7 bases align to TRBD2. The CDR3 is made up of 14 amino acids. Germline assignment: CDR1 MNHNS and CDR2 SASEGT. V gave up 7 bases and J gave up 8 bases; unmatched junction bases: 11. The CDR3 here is CASNVGRESDEQFF. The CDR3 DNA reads TGTGCCAGCAATGTAGGGCGGGAGTCCGATGAGCAGTTCTTC.

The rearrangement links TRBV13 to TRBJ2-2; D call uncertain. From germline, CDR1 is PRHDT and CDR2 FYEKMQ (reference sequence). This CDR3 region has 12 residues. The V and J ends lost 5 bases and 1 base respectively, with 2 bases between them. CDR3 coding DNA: TGTGCCAGCAGCCAGAACACCGGGGAGCTGTTTTTT. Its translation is CASSQNTGELFF.

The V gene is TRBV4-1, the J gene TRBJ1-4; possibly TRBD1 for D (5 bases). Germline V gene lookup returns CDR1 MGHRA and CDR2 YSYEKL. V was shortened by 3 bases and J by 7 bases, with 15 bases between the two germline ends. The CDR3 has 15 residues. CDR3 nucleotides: TGCGCCAGCAGCCAGGGGCCAGTAGATAGTGAAAAACTGTTTTTT. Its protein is CASSQGPVDSEKLFF.

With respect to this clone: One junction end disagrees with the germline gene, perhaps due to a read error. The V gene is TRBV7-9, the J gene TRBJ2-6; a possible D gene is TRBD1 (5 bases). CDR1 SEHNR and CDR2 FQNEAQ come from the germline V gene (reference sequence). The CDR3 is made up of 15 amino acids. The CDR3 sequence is CASDSDPSGANGLTF. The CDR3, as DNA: TGTGCCAGCGACAGCGACCCCTCTGGGGCCAACGGCCTGACTTTC.

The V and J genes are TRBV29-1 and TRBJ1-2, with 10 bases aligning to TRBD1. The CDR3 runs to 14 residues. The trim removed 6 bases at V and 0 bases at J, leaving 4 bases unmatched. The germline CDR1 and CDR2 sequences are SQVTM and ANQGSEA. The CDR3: CSVGTGEANYGYTF. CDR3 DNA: TGCAGCGTCGGGACAGGGGAAGCTAACTATGGCTACACCTTC.

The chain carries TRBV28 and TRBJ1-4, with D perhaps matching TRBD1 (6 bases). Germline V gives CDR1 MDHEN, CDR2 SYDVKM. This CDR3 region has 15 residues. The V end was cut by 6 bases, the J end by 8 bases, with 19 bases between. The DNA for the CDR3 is TGTGCCAGCAGCCCCTACGGGGGGCTGGGGGAAAAACTGTTTTTT. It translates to CASSPYGGLGEKLFF.